The rows below give T cell receptor beta chains drawn from one sample of a study of CD8+ T cells in alopecia areata. The repertoire was sequenced with immunoSEQ multiplex PCR; TCRdb's copy has only in-frame clones and lacks some. Found here are 190,000 or so clones, more than 45% of them singletons; the top ten hold 5.5%. Sample: CD4+ T cells sorted from blood, taken at week 24, from a patient treated with tofacitinib. Receptor source: a human donor with alopecia areata. The CDR3 runs from the conserved cysteine through the conserved F or W. Each record gives: V gene, D gene, clone size, J gene, CDR3 DNA, CDR3 protein. D genes are given only for firm matches. Not all rows give a size; the values are once, few, many and, for expanded clones, a class.

>TRBV7-9|-|-|TRBJ2-6
TGTGCCAGCAGCTCCACAGGCTCTGGGGCCAACGTCCTGACTTTC
CASSSTGSGANVLTF
>TRBV5-1|-|-|TRBJ2-2
TGCGCCAGCACCGTAAGGGCGAACACCGGGGAGCTGTTTTTT
CASTVRANTGELFF
>TRBV29-1|-|-|TRBJ2-5
TGCAGCGCATACGAGGGAGAGACCCAGTACTTC
CSAYEGETQYF
>TRBV30|-|-|TRBJ2-5
TGTGCCTGGAGTCCGCTCTCCAGAGAGACCCAGTACTTC
CAWSPLSRETQYF
>TRBV20-1|-|-|TRBJ2-1
TGCAGTGCTAGAGTGCTAAGTGGTAGGTTCTTC
CSARVLSGRFF
>TRBV12-5|-|-|TRBJ2-3
TGTGCTAGTGGTAATGGCGAGGGTATGGATACGCAGTATTTT
CASGNGEGMDTQYF
>TRBV7-2|TRBD2|-|TRBJ2-5
TGTGCCAGCAGCTCCGGACTAGCGTTGGAGACCCAGTACTTC
CASSSGLALETQYF
>TRBV29-1|TRBD1|few|TRBJ1-2
TGCAGCGATTCCGGGACAGGGTTCTATGGCTACACCTTC
CSDSGTGFYGYTF
>TRBV7-9|TRBD1|-|TRBJ1-2
TGTGCCAGCAGCCGGGGACAGTTCAATGGCTACACCTTC
CASSRGQFNGYTF
>TRBV2|-|-|TRBJ1-2
TGTGCCAGCAGCCCAGACGGCGAAAACTATGGCTACACCTTC
CASSPDGENYGYTF
>TRBV9|-|-|TRBJ1-2
TGTGCCAGCAGCGTAGATGGGGGGATCTATGGCTACACCTTC
CASSVDGGIYGYTF
>TRBV28|-|-|TRBJ2-7
TGTGCCAGCAGTCAGAGCTCCTACGAGCAGTACTTC
CASSQSSYEQYF
>TRBV6-5|-|-|TRBJ1-2
TGTGCCAGCAGTTACGCAGCCAACTATGGCTACACCTTC
CASSYAANYGYTF
>TRBV5-6|-|once|TRBJ1-2
TGTGCCAGCAGCTCCACGGGTGGGCCCTCCTATGGCTACACCTTC
CASSSTGGPSYGYTF
>TRBV29-1|-|-|TRBJ2-7
TGCAGCGTTACAACGGGGCTTGGCGAGCAGTACTTC
CSVTTGLGEQYF
>TRBV5-8|-|-|TRBJ1-2
TGTGCCAGCAGCTTGTTAAACTATGGCTACACCTTC
CASSLLNYGYTF
>TRBV9|-|-|TRBJ2-3
TGTGCCAGCAGCCTTAACCTTATGGACGGCATACTGCCAGATACGCAGTATTTT
CASSLNLMDGILPDTQYF
>TRBV9|-|-|TRBJ2-2
TGTGCCAGCAGCGTAGTTGGGTCCTACGGGGAGCTGTTTTTT
CASSVVGSYGELFF
>TRBV28|TRBD1|-|TRBJ1-5
TGTGCCAGCAGACCACAGGGGGCGGCGAAGCCCCAGCATTTT
CASRPQGAAKPQHF
>TRBV27|-|once|TRBJ2-6
TGTGCCAGCATGACAGCCTCCTCTGGGGCCAACGTCCTGACTTTC
CASMTASSGANVLTF
>TRBV7-3|TRBD1|-|TRBJ2-2
TGTGCCAGCAGCTTAGGGACAGGGGTCAACACCGGGGAGCTGTTTTTT
CASSLGTGVNTGELFF
>TRBV18|-|few|TRBJ1-5
TGTGCCAGCTCACCAGGGGACGGTTTCGGTCAGCCCCAGCATTTT
CASSPGDGFGQPQHF
>TRBV4-2|-|few|TRBJ2-7
TGTGCCAGCAGCCAAGATTACCACGAGCAGTACTTC
CASSQDYHEQYF
>TRBV19|-|-|TRBJ2-5
TGTGCCAGTAGTATTCGCGCTCGAGAGACCCAGTACTTC
CASSIRARETQYF
>TRBV28|-|-|TRBJ2-7
TGTGCCAGCGGCCTGGGACGGAATTACGAGCAGTACTTC
CASGLGRNYEQYF
>TRBV27|-|-|TRBJ1-2
TGTGCCAGCAGCGAGGGTACGGGGGGCTACACCTTC
CASSEGTGGYTF
>TRBV5-4|TRBD1|once|TRBJ2-7
TGTGCCAGCAGCTTGGGACAGGGGTTCGTCGAGCAGTACTTC
CASSLGQGFVEQYF
>TRBV6-6|-|-|TRBJ2-5
TGTGCCACAAAGGGAGGTGGAGAGACCCAGTACTTC
CATKGGGETQYF
>TRBV4-3|-|few|TRBJ2-7
TGCGCCAGCAGCCAACAACTAGGATTCACCTACGAGCAGTACTTC
CASSQQLGFTYEQYF
>TRBV30|-|-|TRBJ1-4
TGTGCCTGGACGGGACGGTCTAATGAAAAACTGTTTTTT
CAWTGRSNEKLFF
>TRBV11-2|-|-|TRBJ2-3
TGTGCCAGCAGCCTCGGGACACCCAGCACAGATACGCAGTATTTT
CASSLGTPSTDTQYF
>TRBV4-2|TRBD1|-|TRBJ1-4
TGTGCCAGCAGCCTCCGGTGGGACAGGAATGAAAAACTGTTTTTT
CASSLRWDRNEKLFF
>TRBV23-1|-|-|TRBJ1-2
TGCGCCAGAGTACGGGGTGACTATGGCTACACCTTC
CARVRGDYGYTF
>TRBV29-1|TRBD1|-|TRBJ2-2
TGCAGCGTTTGGTCAGGGGGCAGGACCGGGGAGCTGTTTTTT
CSVWSGGRTGELFF
>TRBV5-1|-|-|TRBJ1-5
TGCGCCAGCAGACAATCCCTGGATCCCAATCAGCCCCAGCATTTT
CASRQSLDPNQPQHF
>TRBV7-2|TRBD2|-|TRBJ2-7
TGTGCCAGCAGCTTAGCGCTCACTAGCGGGAGGAGCCACGAGCAGTACTTC
CASSLALTSGRSHEQYF
>TRBV28|-|-|TRBJ1-2
TGTGCCAGCAGTTTTCCAGGGGAAGGCTACACCTTC
CASSFPGEGYTF
>TRBV6-5|TRBD1|-|TRBJ1-2
TGTGCCAGCAGTCCTACAGGGGCCAACTATGGCTACACCTTC
CASSPTGANYGYTF
>TRBV9|-|-|TRBJ2-6
TGTGCCAGCAGCCATCTCACGGGAAGGGGGGCCGGGGCCAACGTCCTGACTTTC
CASSHLTGRGAGANVLTF
>TRBV21-1|-|few|TRBJ2-5
TGTGCCAGCAGCAATTACAGGGGCGGGGGAGAGACCCAGTACTTC
CASSNYRGGGETQYF
>TRBV2|TRBD2|-|TRBJ2-5
TGTGCCAGCAGCCGGACTAGCGAGATGAGGGAGACCCAGTACTTC
CASSRTSEMRETQYF
>TRBV25-1|-|-|TRBJ1-4
TGTGCCAGCAGTGTAATGAGGAAACTGTTTTTT
CASSVMRKLFF
>TRBV25-1|-|-|TRBJ2-2
TGTGCCAGCAGTGTACCCCTCGACACCGGGGAGCTGTTTTTT
CASSVPLDTGELFF
>TRBV19|TRBD1|many|TRBJ1-5
TGTGCCAGTAGCAACAGGGGTGAGCCCCAGCATTTT
CASSNRGEPQHF
>TRBV29-1|-|-|TRBJ2-3
TGCAGCGTTGATTCCACAGATACGCAGTATTTT
CSVDSTDTQYF
>TRBV7-2|-|-|TRBJ2-3
TGTGCCAGCAGCCCCAGAGGAGGGAGCGATACGCAGTATTTT
CASSPRGGSDTQYF
>TRBV29-1|-|-|TRBJ2-5
TGCAGCGTCCAGGTCCACCAAGAGACCCAGTACTTC
CSVQVHQETQYF
>TRBV4-3|-|-|TRBJ1-6
TGCGCCAGCAGCCAAGATCGTAATTCACCCCTCCACTTT
CASSQDRNSPLHF
>TRBV6-5|-|-|TRBJ2-7
TGTGCCAGCAGTTACTCTACTCCCTCTCTCGAGCAGTACTTC
CASSYSTPSLEQYF
>TRBV18|TRBD1|-|TRBJ2-6
TGTGCCAGCTCACCACGAGGGGGCCCTTCCTCTGGGGCCAACGTCCTGACTTTC
CASSPRGGPSSGANVLTF
>TRBV28|-|-|TRBJ1-5
TGTGCCAGCAGAGTCGGGCAGACTCAGCCCCAGCATTTT
CASRVGQTQPQHF
>TRBV9|-|-|TRBJ2-7
TGTGCCAGCAGCGTAGGTCAAGGGCATGCCTACGAGCAGTACTTC
CASSVGQGHAYEQYF
>TRBV4-3|-|-|TRBJ2-7
TGCGCCAGCAGCCCGGGGGTTTTTCAGGTTGACACCAACCGGACCTACGAGCAGTACTTC
CASSPGVFQVDTNRTYEQYF
>TRBV29-1|TRBD2|few|TRBJ2-3
TGCAGCGTTGATCGGCTTAGCGGGGGGTTGGATACGCAGTATTTT
CSVDRLSGGLDTQYF
>TRBV7-3|-|-|TRBJ2-2
TGTGCCAGCAGCCCCCCCAAAGCGGCGCCCCTTACCGGGGAGCTGTTTTTT
CASSPPKAAPLTGELFF